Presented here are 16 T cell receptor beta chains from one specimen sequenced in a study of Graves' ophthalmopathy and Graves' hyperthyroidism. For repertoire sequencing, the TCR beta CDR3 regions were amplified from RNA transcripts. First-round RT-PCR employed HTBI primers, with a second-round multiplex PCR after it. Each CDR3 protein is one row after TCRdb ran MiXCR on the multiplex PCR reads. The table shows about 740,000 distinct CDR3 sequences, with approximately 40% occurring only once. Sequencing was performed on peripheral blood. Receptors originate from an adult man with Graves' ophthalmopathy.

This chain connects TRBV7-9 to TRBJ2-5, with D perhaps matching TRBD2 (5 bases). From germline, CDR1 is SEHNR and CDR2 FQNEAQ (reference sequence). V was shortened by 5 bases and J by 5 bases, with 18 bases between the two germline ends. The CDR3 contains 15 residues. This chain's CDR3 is CASSPKTGTGETQYF. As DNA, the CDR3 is TGTGCCAGCAGCCCAAAAACGGGTACGGGGGAGACCCAGTACTTC.

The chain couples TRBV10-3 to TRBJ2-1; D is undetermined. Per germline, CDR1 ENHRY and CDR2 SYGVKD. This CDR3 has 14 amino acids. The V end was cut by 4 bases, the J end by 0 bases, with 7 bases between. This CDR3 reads CAISGDSSYNEQFF. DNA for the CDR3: TGTGCCATCAGTGGGGATAGCTCCTACAATGAGCAGTTCTTC.

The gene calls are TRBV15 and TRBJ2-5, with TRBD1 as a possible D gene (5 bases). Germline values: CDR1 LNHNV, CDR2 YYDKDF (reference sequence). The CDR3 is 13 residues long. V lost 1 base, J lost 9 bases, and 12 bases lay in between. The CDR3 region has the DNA TGTGCCACCAGCAGAGGCCCGACAGCCGCCCAGTACTTC. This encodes CATSRGPTAAQYF. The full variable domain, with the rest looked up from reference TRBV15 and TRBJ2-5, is DAMVIQNPRYQVTQFGKPVTLSCSQTLNHNVMYWYQQKSSQAPKLLFHYYDKDFNNEADTPDNFQSRRPNTSFCFLDIRSPGLGDTAMYLCATSRGPTAAQYFGPGTRLLVL.

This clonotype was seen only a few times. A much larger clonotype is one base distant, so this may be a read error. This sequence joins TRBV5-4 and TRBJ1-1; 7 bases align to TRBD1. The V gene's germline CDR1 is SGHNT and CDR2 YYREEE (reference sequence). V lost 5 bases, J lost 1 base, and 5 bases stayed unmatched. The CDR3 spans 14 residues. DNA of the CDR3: TGTGCCAGCAGGCCCGGGACAGAGAACACTGAAGCTTTCTTT. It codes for CASRPGTENTEAFF.

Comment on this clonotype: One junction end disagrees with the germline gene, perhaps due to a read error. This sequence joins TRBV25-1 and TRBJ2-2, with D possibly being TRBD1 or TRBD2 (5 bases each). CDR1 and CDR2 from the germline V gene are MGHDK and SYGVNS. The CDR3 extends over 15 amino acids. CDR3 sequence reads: CASWQGLSTTGELFF. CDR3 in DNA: TGTGCCAGTTGGCAGGGTCTAAGTACGACCGGGGAGCTGTTTTTC.

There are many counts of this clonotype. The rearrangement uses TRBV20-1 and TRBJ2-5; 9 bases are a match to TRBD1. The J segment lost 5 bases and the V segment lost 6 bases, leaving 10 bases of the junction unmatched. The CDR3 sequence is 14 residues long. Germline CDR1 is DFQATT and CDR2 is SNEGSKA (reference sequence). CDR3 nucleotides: TGCAGTGCAACCTACGGGACAGGGCAGGAGACCCAGTACTTC. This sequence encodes CSATYGTGQETQYF.

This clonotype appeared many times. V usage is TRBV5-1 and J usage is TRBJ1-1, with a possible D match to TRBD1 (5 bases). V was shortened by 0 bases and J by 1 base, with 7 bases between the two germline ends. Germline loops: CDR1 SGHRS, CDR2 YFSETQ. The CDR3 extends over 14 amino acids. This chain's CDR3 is CASSLATGNTEAFF. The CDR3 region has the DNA TGCGCCAGCAGCTTGGCTACAGGGAACACTGAAGCTTTCTTT.

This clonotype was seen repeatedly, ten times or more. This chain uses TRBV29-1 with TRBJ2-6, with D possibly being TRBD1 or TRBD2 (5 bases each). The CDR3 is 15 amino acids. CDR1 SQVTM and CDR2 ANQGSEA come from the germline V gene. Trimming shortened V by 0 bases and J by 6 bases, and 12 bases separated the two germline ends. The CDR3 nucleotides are TGCAGCGTTGAAGACCGGGGCAGCGAGGCCAACGTCCTGACTTTC. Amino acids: CSVEDRGSEANVLTF.

The CDR3 region has the DNA TGTGCCAGCAGCTTAATCGAACAGGGGGCCAACGTCCTGACTTTC. It yields the protein CASSLIEQGANVLTF. The V and J genes are TRBV7-8 and TRBJ2-6; D unclear. Germline V gene lookup returns CDR1 SGHVS and CDR2 FQNEAQ. The CDR3 is 15 residues long. V dropped 2 bases and J dropped 4 bases, with 9 bases sitting between them.

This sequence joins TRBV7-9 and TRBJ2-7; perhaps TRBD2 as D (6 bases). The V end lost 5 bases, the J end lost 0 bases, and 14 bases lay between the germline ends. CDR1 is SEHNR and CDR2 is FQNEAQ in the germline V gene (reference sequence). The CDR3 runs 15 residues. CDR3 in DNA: TGTGCCAGCAGCCTCAACCTGGGGGGCTCCTACGAGCAGTACTTC. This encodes CASSLNLGGSYEQYF. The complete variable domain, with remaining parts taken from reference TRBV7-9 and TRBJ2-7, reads DTGVSQNPRHKITKRGQNVTFRCDPISEHNRLYWYRQTLGQGPEFLTYFQNEAQLEKSRLLSDRFSAERPKGSFSTLEIQRTEQGDSAMYLCASSLNLGGSYEQYFGPGTRLTVT.

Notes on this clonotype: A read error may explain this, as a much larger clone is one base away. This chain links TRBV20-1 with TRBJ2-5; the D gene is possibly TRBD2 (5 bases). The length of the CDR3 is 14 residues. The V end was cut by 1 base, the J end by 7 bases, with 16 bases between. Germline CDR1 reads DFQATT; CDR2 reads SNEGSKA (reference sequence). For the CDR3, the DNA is TGCAGTGCTAGAGTCCGGGGAGCCTCAGGGACCCAGTACTTC. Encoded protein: CSARVRGASGTQYF.

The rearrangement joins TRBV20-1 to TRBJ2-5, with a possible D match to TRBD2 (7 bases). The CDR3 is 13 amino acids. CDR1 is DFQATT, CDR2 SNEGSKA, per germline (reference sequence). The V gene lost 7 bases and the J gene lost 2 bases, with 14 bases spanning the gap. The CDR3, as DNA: TGCAGTGTAGAGGGGGGGGGGCAAGAGACCCAGTACTTC. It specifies CSVEGGGQETQYF.

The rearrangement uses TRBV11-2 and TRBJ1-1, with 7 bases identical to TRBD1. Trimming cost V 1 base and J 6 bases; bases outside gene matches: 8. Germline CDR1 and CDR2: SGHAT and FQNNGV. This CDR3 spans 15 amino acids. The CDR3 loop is CASSLGPDRIAEAFF. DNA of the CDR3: TGTGCCAGCAGCTTAGGACCGGACAGGATCGCTGAAGCTTTCTTT.

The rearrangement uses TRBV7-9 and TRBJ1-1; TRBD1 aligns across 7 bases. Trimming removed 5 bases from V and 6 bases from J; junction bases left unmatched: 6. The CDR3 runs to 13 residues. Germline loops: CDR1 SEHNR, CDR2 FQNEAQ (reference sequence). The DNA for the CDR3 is TGTGCCAGCAGCGCACCCGGGACAGCTGAAGCTTTCTTT. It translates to CASSAPGTAEAFF.

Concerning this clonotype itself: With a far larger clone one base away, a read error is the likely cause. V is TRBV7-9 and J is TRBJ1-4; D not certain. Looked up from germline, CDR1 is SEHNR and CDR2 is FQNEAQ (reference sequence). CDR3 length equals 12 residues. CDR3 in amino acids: CASSLGGEKLVF. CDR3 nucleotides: TGTGCCAGCAGCTTAGGAGGAGAAAAACTGGTTTTT. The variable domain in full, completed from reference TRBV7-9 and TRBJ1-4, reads DTGVSQNPRHKITKRGQNVTFRCDPISEHNRLYWYRQTLGQGPEFLTYFQNEAQLEKSRLLSDRFSAERPKGSFSTLEIQRTEQGDSAMYLCASSLGGEKLVFGSGTQLSVL.

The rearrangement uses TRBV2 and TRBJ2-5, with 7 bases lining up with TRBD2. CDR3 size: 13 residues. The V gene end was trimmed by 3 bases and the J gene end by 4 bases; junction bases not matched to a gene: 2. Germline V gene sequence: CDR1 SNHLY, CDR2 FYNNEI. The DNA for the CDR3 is TGTGCCAGCAGTGACAGGGAGGGAGAGACCCAGTACTTC. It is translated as CASSDREGETQYF.